A selection of T cell receptor beta chains follows, all from one sample in a study of memory CD4+ T cells and cytomegalovirus serostatus. Produced via immunoSEQ multiplex PCR; TCRdb's table is partial and in-frame only. The sample yields about 50,000 clones, 70% to 85% seen once. The source material was memory CD4+ T cells from blood. These receptor sequences come from an adult in good health and CMV-seronegative. Both conserved end residues are part of each CDR3.

TRBJ1-1,TRBV6-1,CASSEGEAFF
TRBJ1-3,TRBV5-1,CASSPGSGNTIYF
TRBJ1-5,TRBV5-1,CASSLEGTDNQPQHF
TRBJ2-7,TRBV5-6,CASSLAGVSYEQYF
TRBJ1-3,TRBV5-1,CASSFNLVGTDSGNTIYF
TRBJ2-7,TRBV5-5,CASSLAPRGHQAYEQYF
TRBJ1-1,TRBV19,CASSMEDRYEAFF
TRBJ1-2,TRBV7-2,CASSLMGQGDYGYTF
TRBJ1-2,TRBV19,CASSSTGEANYGYTF
TRBJ1-2,TRBV28,CASSSQEGYTF
TRBJ1-2,TRBV18,CASSPAGASSYGYTF
TRBJ1-2,TRBV7-9,CASSLSQGWGYTF
TRBJ2-1,TRBV6-5,CASSYYRTTNEQFF
TRBJ2-5,TRBV5-1,CASSSQLGTGVETQYF
TRBJ1-2,TRBV6-6,CASRIPGTRPYGYTF
TRBJ1-2,TRBV5-4,CASSSGTGREYGYTF
TRBJ1-5,TRBV2,CASSRGTDQPQHF
TRBJ1-5,TRBV4-1,CASSQEGRQTNQPQHF
TRBJ1-2,TRBV4-1,CASSQDLRAASNYGYTF
TRBJ2-6,TRBV14,CASSQGGANVLTF
TRBJ2-7,TRBV7-8,CASSFFRDPTYEQYF
TRBJ1-1,TRBV20-1,CSARPEAEAFF
TRBJ2-1,TRBV11-3,CASSKDSNEQFF
TRBJ1-1,TRBV19,CASSMTASRAFF
TRBJ1-3,TRBV5-1,CASSRGSSGNTIYF
TRBJ2-1,TRBV7-7,CASSLGQGNFNEQFF
TRBJ2-3,TRBV7-9,CASSLGDSSTDTQYF
TRBJ1-1,TRBV5-1,CASSLSGGGGLGTEAFF
TRBJ1-3,TRBV5-1,CASSTGIAGNTIYF
TRBJ1-2,TRBV4-2,CASSQDTDGAYGYTF
TRBJ2-5,TRBV5-6,CASSSVAGGPLGTQYF
TRBJ1-3,TRBV4-1,CASSQEKVNTIYF
TRBJ2-7,TRBV19,CASRTGGAYSSYEQYF
TRBJ2-1,TRBV7-2,CASSLRDSSYNEQFF
TRBJ2-5,TRBV5-8,CASSLRLGVQETQYF
TRBJ2-7,TRBV19,CASSIRDSYEQYF
TRBJ1-1,TRBV2,CASSREHTMNTEAFF
TRBJ2-5,TRBV4-3,CASSQDPVAGRGAQYF
TRBJ1-1,TRBV7-2,CASSLDRGTEAFF
TRBJ1-5,TRBV19,CASSRQHPNQPQHF
TRBJ2-1,TRBV4-1,CASSPSRDLNNEQFF
TRBJ1-2,TRBV6-1,CASSRDYGYTF
TRBJ1-6,TRBV5-6,CASSLEPGSPLHF
TRBJ2-7,TRBV2,CASSALGGGSFEQYF
TRBJ2-5,TRBV12-5,CASRGRGNQETQYF
TRBJ1-6,TRBV10-1,CASTRTVTYNSPLHF
TRBJ1-4,TRBV7-6,CASSLVGTTETTNEKLFF